Listed here is a single TCR beta chain. The target antigen is unknown. The data were obtained in a study of T-cell memory formation after mild COVID-19. From the 5' RACE reads, TCRdb called clonotypes with MiXCR, one entry per CDR3 protein. The profile shows more than 250,000 distinct CDR3 sequences, approximately 16% of them singletons. Findings and caveats of the study: Among clones contracting day 15 to 85, CD4/CD8 was balanced, whereas later expanders leaned CD4+.

V lost 0 bases and J lost 9, with 15 bases in between. CDR1 and CDR2 from the germline V gene are SGHTA and FQGNSA. This CDR3 contains 15 residues. The clonotype was recovered from a young man who had mild COVID-19 (a few samples of this study predate the infection). Cell type and time point are not known. Sequencing was done on a sample of PBMCs or a T cell subset sorted from them (not recorded which). This chain links TRBV7-2 with TRBJ2-1; D perhaps matches TRBD2 (7 bases). The CDR3 loop is CASSLAEGGTVEQFF. Here the CDR3 DNA reads TGTGCCAGCAGCTTAGCGGAGGGGGGGACGGTTGAGCAGTTCTTC.